This T cell receptor beta chain was retrieved from a study of OX40 agonist ivuxolimab in advanced cancers. General study points: Researchers report that CD8+ T cells had, on average, more expanded clones than CD4+.

This clone is classed as medium-sized (0.01 to 0.1%). As yet, its antigen is unknown. The CDR3 sequence is 13 residues long. The germline CDR1 and CDR2 sequences are SEHNR and FQNEAQ (reference sequence). V was trimmed by 3 bases and J by 1 base, leaving 6 bases between them. Method: immunoSEQ multiplex PCR; TCRdb's copy keeps in-frame clones and lacks some. The repertoire has some 25,000 clones, 73% of them found once; the top ten carry roughly 18%. The chain combines TRBV7-9 with TRBJ1-1; D not certain. The TCR sequence derives from an adult with an advanced solid tumor such as melanoma, head and neck, liver or kidney cancer. Sequenced material: CD4+ or CD8+ T cells sorted from blood, taken in a trial of the OX40 agonist ivuxolimab. The CDR3 is CASSFRQNTEAFF. For the CDR3, the DNA is TGTGCCAGCAGCTTTCGGCAGAACACTGAAGCTTTCTTT.